This T cell receptor (beta chain) was documented in a study of CD8 T cells in Susac syndrome. Overall study findings and caveats: TCR sequencing and HLA analysis covered a relatively small number of individuals.

Germline V gives CDR1 PRHDT, CDR2 FYEKMQ (reference sequence). The V end lost 5 bases, the J end lost 8 bases, and 18 bases lay between the germline ends. The CDR3 loop spans 14 amino acids. Sequencing of TCR beta, carried out with a high-throughput approach, was applied to CD8+ and CD4+ T cells from the blood. With random hexamers, reverse transcription was performed on roughly 0.5 to 1 ug of RNA. TCRdb called the immunoSEQ multiplex PCR reads again in MiXCR, with one record for every CDR3 protein. The sample includes around 180,000 distinct CDR3 sequences, around 95% of them seen just once. To note about this clonotype: Its antigen remains unidentified.

The sample comprised CD8+ T cells from PBMCs. The chain couples TRBV13 to TRBJ1-2, with D perhaps matching TRBD1 (6 bases). This TCR was recovered from a human donor with multiple sclerosis. The CDR3 loop is CASSAPGGAGGYTF. CDR3 coding DNA: TGTGCCAGCAGCGCCCCGGGGGGGGCGGGAGGCTACACCTTC.